This T cell receptor beta chain was captured by sequencing in a study of cytomegalovirus exposure and HLA in healthy donors. Study-wide context: From about 180 million T cells, an earlier analysis saw 117 million unique TCR beta sequences. General study results and limits: Rarity marked most TCR sequences, yet some public TCRs occurred in many donors.

As to this clone: The target antigen is unknown.

The V gene's germline CDR1 is SGDLS and CDR2 YYNGEE. This CDR3 region has 16 residues. The germline V and J ends were trimmed by 0 bases and 2 bases, with 15 bases remaining between them. With 60 Vbeta and 13 Jbeta primers, the PCR was carried out. TCRdb's copy holds only in-frame clones and misses some; the assay was immunoSEQ multiplex PCR. Found here are 150,000 to 200,000 clones, 81% of them singletons; the top ten hold approximately 1.8%. The sample comprised PBMCs. This TCR derives from a man aged 18 to 29 in good health and CMV-seronegative. V usage is TRBV9 and J usage is TRBJ2-7; tentatively, D is TRBD1 (6 bases). DNA of the CDR3: TGTGCCAGCAGCGTAGGCCCGAAGACAGGCACCTACGAGCAGTACTTC. Amino acid sequence: CASSVGPKTGTYEQYF.